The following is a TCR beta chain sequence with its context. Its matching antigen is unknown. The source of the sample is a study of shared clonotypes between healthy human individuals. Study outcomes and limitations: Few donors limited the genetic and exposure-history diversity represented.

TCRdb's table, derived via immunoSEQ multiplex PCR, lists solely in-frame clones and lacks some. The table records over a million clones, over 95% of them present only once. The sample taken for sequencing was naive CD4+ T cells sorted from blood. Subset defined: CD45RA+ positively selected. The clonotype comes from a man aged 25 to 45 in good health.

CDR3 nucleotides: TGTGCCAGCAGCCAAGCGGGCACGAACACCGGGGAGCTGTTTTTT. Protein sequence: CASSQAGTNTGELFF. The V call is TRBV4-2, the J call TRBJ2-2; D call uncertain. Trimming pared 1 base from V and 0 bases from J, leaving 6 bases between. The CDR3 totals 15 residues. The germline CDR1 and CDR2 sequences are LGHNA and YNFKEQ.